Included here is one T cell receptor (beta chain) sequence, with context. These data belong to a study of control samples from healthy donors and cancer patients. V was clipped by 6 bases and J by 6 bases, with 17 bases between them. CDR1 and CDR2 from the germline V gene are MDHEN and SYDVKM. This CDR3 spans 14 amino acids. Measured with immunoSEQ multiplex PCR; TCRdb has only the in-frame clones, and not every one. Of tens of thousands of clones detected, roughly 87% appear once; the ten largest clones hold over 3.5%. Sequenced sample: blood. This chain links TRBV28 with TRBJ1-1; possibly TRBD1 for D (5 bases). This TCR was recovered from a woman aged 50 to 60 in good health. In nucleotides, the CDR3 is TGTGCCAGCAGACCCAGGGTTTTAAGCGCTGAAGCTTTCTTT. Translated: CASRPRVLSAEAFF.